A single sample gave rise to the 7 T cell receptor beta chains below, sequenced in a study of T cells in narcolepsy. TCRdb's table, derived via immunoSEQ multiplex PCR, lists solely in-frame clones and lacks some. The sample has over 30,000 clones; around 90% are singletons. Material: CD45RA- memory CD4+ T cells from PBMCs. All receptors come from a human donor with narcolepsy.

The chain uses TRBV4-3 and TRBJ1-4; D gene unclear. Trimming stripped 4 bases from V and 5 bases from J, with 23 bases between. CDR3 length equals 18 residues. From germline, CDR1 is LGHNA and CDR2 YSLEER. The CDR3 DNA follows: TGCGCCAGCAGCCCAAGATCGGTGGGTTGGGATTCAAATGAAAAACTGTTTTTT. Its translation: CASSPRSVGWDSNEKLFF.

The J gene is TRBJ2-7, the V gene TRBV5-1; unclear D gene. The germline V gene has CDR1 SGHRS and CDR2 YFSETQ. The CDR3 has 13 amino acids. Trimming took off 5 bases at V and 3 bases at J, with 12 bases between the two ends. CDR3 protein: CASSNRANYEQYF. CDR3 DNA: TGCGCCAGCAGTAACCGGGCCAACTACGAGCAGTACTTC.

The chain has TRBV5-4 and TRBJ2-3; 9 nucleotides align to TRBD2. V shed 4 bases and J 6 bases; nucleotides not matched to a gene: 21. Germline CDR1 and CDR2: SGHNT and YYREEE (reference sequence). The CDR3 is made up of 19 amino acids. DNA of the CDR3: TGTGCCAGCAGCCCCTCTGTTACTAGCGGGCCTGAATACGGGGATACGCAGTATTTT. Protein sequence: CASSPSVTSGPEYGDTQYF.

This chain joins TRBV28 and TRBJ2-5, with a tentative D call TRBD2 (6 bases). Deletions cut 3 bases from V and 9 bases from J, with 23 bases between. Germline V CDR1 and CDR2: MDHEN, SYDVKM. This CDR3 spans 16 amino acids. CDR3 sequence (DNA): TGTGCCAGCAGTTTTAGCGGTCGCGGGCGTCTTGGGGCCCAGTACTTC. Translation gives CASSFSGRGRLGAQYF.

The rearrangement links TRBV5-4 to TRBJ1-1; D unresolved. Trimming removed 2 bases from V and 0 bases from J, with 5 bases in between. The CDR3 spans 13 residues. Germline CDR1 reads SGHNT; CDR2 reads YYREEE (reference sequence). CDR3 in DNA: TGTGCCAGCAGCTTACCCATGAACACTGAAGCTTTCTTT. Residues: CASSLPMNTEAFF.

This clone showed up just a few times. The chain uses TRBV28 and TRBJ1-2; 9 bases agree with TRBD1. This CDR3 has 12 amino acids. Germline V CDR1 and CDR2: MDHEN, SYDVKM. The V gene end was trimmed by 5 bases and the J gene end by 7 bases; junction bases not matched to a gene: 2. CDR3 sequence: CASSRTGVGYTF. In DNA, the CDR3 is TGTGCCAGCAGTAGGACAGGGGTTGGCTACACCTTC.

The rearrangement links TRBV18 to TRBJ2-2, with D tentatively TRBD2 (6 bases). From germline, CDR1 is KGHSH and CDR2 LQKENI. The CDR3 runs 15 residues. With 4 bases removed from V and 1 base from J, the gap between germline ends came to 10 bases. The CDR3 sequence: CASSRRDLNTGELFF. CDR3 bases: TGTGCCAGCTCACGTCGGGACTTGAACACCGGGGAGCTGTTTTTT.